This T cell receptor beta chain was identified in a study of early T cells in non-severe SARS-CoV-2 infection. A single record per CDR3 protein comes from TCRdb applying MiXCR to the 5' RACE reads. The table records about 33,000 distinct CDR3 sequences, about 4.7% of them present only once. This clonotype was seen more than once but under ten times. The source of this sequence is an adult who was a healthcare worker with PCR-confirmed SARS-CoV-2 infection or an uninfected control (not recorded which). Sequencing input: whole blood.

This chain's CDR3 is CASNPRGGGSTDTQYF. Written as DNA, the CDR3 is TGTGCCAGCAATCCAAGGGGCGGGGGATCCACAGATACGCAGTATTTT. The V and J genes are TRBV2 and TRBJ2-3; TRBD2 aligns across 7 bases. The CDR3 is made up of 16 amino acids. V shed 7 bases and J 2 bases; nucleotides not matched to a gene: 12. Germline V gene lookup returns CDR1 SNHLY and CDR2 FYNNEI.